This T cell receptor (beta chain) emerged from a study of blood T cell repertoires in COVID-19. Study-level background: The origin of the acute and convalescent COVID-19 samples was the United States, Italy and Spain. The analysed material was cDNA or gDNA that came from T cells, B-cell-depleted T cells, or PBMCs.

V shed 3 bases and J shed 4 bases, with 4 bases lying between them. The CDR3 is 12 amino acids. The germline V gene encodes CDR1 SNHLY and CDR2 FYNNEI. Per the original methods: Amplification with reference gene primers provided the estimates of nucleated cell counts. Produced via immunoSEQ multiplex PCR; TCRdb's table is partial and in-frame only. V and J calls plus clone size are reproduced from that table; the DNA served to infer D and trimming. The table has around 450,000 clones, around 89% seen once. This clone was counted between two and nine times. Other DNA variants within this sample encode the same CDR3.

Sequenced: peripheral blood. The chain recombines TRBV2 with TRBJ1-5; unclear D gene. The sequence was obtained from a young woman with acute or convalescent COVID-19. CDR3 in DNA: TGTGCCAGCAGTGACAGGAATCAGCCCCAGCATTTT. It translates to CASSDRNQPQHF.